This entry describes one T cell receptor (beta chain). Its antigen remains unidentified. The donors were in the roughly 120-subject validation cohort, distinct from the approximately 670-subject first cohort. Germline values: CDR1 PRHDT, CDR2 FYEKMQ (reference sequence). The CDR3 runs to 14 residues. Trimming stripped 0 bases from V and 6 bases from J, with 12 bases between. Profiled with immunoSEQ multiplex PCR; TCRdb holds only in-frame clones, not every one. The sample has 130,000 or so clones, roughly nine tenths seen once. The sample originates from a study of cytomegalovirus exposure and HLA in healthy donors. Overall study results and limits: It was found in a later analysis that first-cohort TCR clusters tended to co-occur in the 90 to 150 validation repertoires. Among the CMV-associated chains, three were confirmed in vitro as specific for CMV antigens. There were some public TCRs occurring in many donors, but most TCR sequences were rare.

Sequencing was performed on PBMCs. The chain links TRBV13 to TRBJ2-7; the D gene is possibly TRBD1 (5 bases). The sequence was collected from a woman between 18 and 29 years old in good health and CMV-seronegative. CDR3 loop: CASSLGNRGTEQYF. The CDR3 bases are TGTGCCAGCAGCTTAGGGAATAGGGGTACCGAGCAGTACTTC. The full variable domain, with the rest looked up from reference TRBV13 and TRBJ2-7, is AAGVIQSPRHLIKEKRETATLKCYPIPRHDTVYWYQQGPGQDPQFLISFYEKMQSDKGSIPDRFSAQQFSDYHSELNMSSLELGDSALYFCASSLGNRGTEQYFGPGTRLTVT.